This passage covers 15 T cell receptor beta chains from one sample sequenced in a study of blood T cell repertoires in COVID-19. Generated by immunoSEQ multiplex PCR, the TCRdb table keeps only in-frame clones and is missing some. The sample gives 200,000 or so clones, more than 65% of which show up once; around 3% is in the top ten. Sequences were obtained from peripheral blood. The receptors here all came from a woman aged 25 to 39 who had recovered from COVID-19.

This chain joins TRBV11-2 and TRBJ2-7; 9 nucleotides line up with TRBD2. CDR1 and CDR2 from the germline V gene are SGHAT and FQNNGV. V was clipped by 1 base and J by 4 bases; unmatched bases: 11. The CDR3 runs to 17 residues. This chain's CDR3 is CASSLGPSGLAQYEQYF. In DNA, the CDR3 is TGTGCCAGCAGCTTAGGTCCTTCGGGACTAGCCCAGTACGAGCAGTACTTC.

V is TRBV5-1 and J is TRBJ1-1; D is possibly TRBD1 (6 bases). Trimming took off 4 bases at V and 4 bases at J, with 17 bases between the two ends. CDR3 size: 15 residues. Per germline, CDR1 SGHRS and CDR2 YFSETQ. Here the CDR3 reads CASSPSGGARTEAFF. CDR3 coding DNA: TGCGCCAGCAGCCCCAGCGGGGGGGCGCGCACTGAAGCTTTCTTT.

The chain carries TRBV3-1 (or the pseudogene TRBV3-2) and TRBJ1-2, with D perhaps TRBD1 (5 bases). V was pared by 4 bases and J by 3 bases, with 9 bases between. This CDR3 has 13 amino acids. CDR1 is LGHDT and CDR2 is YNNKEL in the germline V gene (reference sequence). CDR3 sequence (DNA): TGTGCCAGCAGCCTTGGAGGGGACTATGGCTACACCTTC. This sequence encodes CASSLGGDYGYTF.

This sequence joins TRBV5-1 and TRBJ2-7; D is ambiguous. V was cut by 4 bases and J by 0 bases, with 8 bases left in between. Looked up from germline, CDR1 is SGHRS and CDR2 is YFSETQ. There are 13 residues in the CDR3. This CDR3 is CASSTGSSYEQYF. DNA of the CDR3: TGCGCCAGCAGCACCGGTAGCTCCTACGAGCAGTACTTC.

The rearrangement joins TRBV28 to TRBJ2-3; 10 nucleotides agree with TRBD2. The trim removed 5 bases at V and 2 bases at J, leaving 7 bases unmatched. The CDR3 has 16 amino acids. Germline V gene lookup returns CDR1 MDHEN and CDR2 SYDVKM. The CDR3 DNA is TGTGCCAGCAGTCTAGTACTAGCGGGGTTCACAGATACGCAGTATTTT. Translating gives CASSLVLAGFTDTQYF.

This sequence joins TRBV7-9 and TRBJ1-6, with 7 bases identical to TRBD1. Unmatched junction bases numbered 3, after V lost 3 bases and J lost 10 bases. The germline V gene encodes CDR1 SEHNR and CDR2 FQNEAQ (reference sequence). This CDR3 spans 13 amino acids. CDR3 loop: CASSFRGNSPLHF. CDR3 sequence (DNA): TGTGCCAGCAGCTTCAGGGGGAACTCACCCCTCCACTTT.

CDR3 DNA: TGTGCCAGCAGCTCTAGCCTCTTACTAGCGGGAGTTACTACGCAGTATTTT. Protein sequence: CASSSSLLLAGVTTQYF. The V call is TRBV7-9, the J call TRBJ2-3, with 11 bases lining up with TRBD2. Germline CDR1 SEHNR, CDR2 FQNEAQ (reference sequence). V gave up 4 bases and J gave up 8 bases; unmatched junction bases: 14. The CDR3 loop spans 17 amino acids.

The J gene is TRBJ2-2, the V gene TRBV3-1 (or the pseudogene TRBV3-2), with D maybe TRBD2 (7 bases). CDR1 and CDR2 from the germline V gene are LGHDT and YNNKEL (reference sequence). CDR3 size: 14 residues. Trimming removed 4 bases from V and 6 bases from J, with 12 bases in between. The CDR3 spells CASSLEGGAGELFF. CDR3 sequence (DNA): TGTGCCAGCAGCCTCGAAGGGGGGGCCGGGGAGCTGTTTTTT.

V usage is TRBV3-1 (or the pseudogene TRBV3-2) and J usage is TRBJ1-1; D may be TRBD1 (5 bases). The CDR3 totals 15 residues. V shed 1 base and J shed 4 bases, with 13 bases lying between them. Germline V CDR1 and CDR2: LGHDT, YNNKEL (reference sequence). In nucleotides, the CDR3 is TGTGCCAGCAGCCAAGTTTGGAGCAGGGCCACTGAAGCTTTCTTT. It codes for CASSQVWSRATEAFF.

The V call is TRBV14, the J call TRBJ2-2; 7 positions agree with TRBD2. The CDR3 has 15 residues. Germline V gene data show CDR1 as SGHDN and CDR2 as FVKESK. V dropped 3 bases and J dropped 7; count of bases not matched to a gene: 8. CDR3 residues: CASSHLSGTDGELFF. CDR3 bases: TGTGCCAGCAGCCACCTGAGCGGGACTGACGGGGAGCTGTTTTTT.

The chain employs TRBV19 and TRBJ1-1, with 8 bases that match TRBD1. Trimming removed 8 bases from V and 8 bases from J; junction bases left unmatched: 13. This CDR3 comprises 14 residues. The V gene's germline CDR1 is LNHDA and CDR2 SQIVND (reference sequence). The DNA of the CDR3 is TGTGCCAGTGGAACAGGGGGGACACTAGGGGAAGCTTTCTTT. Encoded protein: CASGTGGTLGEAFF.

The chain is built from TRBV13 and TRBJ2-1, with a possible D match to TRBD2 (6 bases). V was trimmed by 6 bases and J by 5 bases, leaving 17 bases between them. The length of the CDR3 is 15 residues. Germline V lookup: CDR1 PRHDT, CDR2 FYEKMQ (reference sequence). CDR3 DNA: TGTGCCAGCAGACGGGAGAGGGCTATCGACAATGAGCAGTTCTTC. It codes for CASRRERAIDNEQFF.

The CDR3 region is CASSLSEGAVTF. CDR3 bases: TGTGCCAGCAGTTTATCGGAGGGGGCGGTCACCTTC. V usage is TRBV28 and J usage is TRBJ1-2; 7 bases are shared with TRBD1. V trimming: 1 base; J trimming: 13 bases; junction bases outside the gene matches: 6. CDR1 and CDR2 (germline): MDHEN, SYDVKM. The CDR3 runs to 12 residues.

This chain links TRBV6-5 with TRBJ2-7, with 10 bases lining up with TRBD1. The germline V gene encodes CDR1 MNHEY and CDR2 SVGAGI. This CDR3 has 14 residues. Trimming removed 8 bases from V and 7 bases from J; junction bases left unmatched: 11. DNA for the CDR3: TGTGCCAGCGTCACCGGGACAGGGGTGGAGGAGCAGTACTTC. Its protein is CASVTGTGVEEQYF.

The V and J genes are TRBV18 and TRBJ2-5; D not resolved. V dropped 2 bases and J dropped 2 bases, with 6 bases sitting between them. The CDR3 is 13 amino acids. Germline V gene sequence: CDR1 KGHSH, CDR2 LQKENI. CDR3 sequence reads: CASSPYQQETQYF. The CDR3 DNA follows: TGTGCCAGCTCACCATACCAGCAAGAGACCCAGTACTTC.